The rows below give T cell receptor beta chains drawn from one sample of a study of PD-1 blockade in classical Hodgkin lymphoma. The repertoire was sequenced with immunoSEQ multiplex PCR; TCRdb's copy has only in-frame clones and lacks some. Among 30,000 to 45,000 clones listed, 85% to 90% were seen once. The specimen comprised peripheral blood mononuclear cells (PBMCs), sampled before the second cycle of nivolumab. All receptors derive from a human donor with classical Hodgkin lymphoma. The CDR3 runs from the conserved cysteine through the conserved F or W. The D gene is left open where the match is weak. Clone size is given for some rows only: seen once, a few or many times, or a class if the clone is expanded.

j_gene | abundance | v_gene | d_gene | CDR3aa | CDR3nt
TRBJ1-2 | few | TRBV19 | TRBD1 | CASSQPTGTGVLGGYTF | TGTGCCAGTAGTCAACCTACCGGGACAGGGGTATTAGGCGGCTACACCTTC
TRBJ2-3 | . | TRBV4-2 | TRBD1 | CASSQGTGYMDTQYF | TGTGCCAGCAGCCAAGGGACAGGATATATGGATACGCAGTATTTT
TRBJ2-7 | . | TRBV28 | . | CASCREGYEQYF | TGTGCCAGCTGTCGGGAAGGGTACGAGCAGTACTTC
TRBJ1-2 | . | TRBV4-1 | . | CASSQDGIRAYGYTF | TGCGCCAGCAGCCAAGATGGGATCAGGGCGTATGGCTACACCTTC
TRBJ2-3 | . | TRBV5-1 | . | CASRGWGESADTQYF | TGCGCCAGCCGGGGATGGGGGGAATCAGCAGATACGCAGTATTTT
TRBJ1-4 | . | TRBV6-6 | . | CASSYVTSEKLFF | TGTGCCAGCAGTTACGTGACATCCGAAAAACTGTTTTTT
TRBJ2-3 | . | TRBV30 | . | CAWSASWGTASTDTQYF | TGTGCCTGGAGTGCATCCTGGGGGACGGCGAGCACAGATACGCAGTATTTT
TRBJ2-7 | . | TRBV9 | . | CASSGPGYEQYF | TGTGCCAGCAGCGGTCCGGGCTACGAGCAGTACTTC
TRBJ2-5 | . | TRBV11-2 | TRBD2 | CASSRSSGRRETQYF | TGTGCCAGCAGTCGTTCTAGCGGGAGGCGGGAGACCCAGTACTTC
TRBJ2-1 | . | TRBV4-1 | TRBD2 | CASSQKGLANNEQFF | TGCGCCAGCAGCCAGAAGGGACTAGCAAACAATGAGCAGTTCTTC
TRBJ2-7 | . | TRBV6-5 | . | CASTSGTPPYEQYF | TGTGCCAGCACCTCCGGGACACCTCCCTACGAGCAGTACTTC
TRBJ1-5 | . | TRBV9 | . | CASSVDGGNDQPQHF | TGTGCCAGCAGCGTAGATGGCGGCAACGATCAGCCCCAGCATTTT
TRBJ1-1 | . | TRBV5-4 | . | CASSIDSMNTEAFF | TGTGCCAGCAGCATTGACAGCATGAACACTGAAGCTTTCTTT
TRBJ2-3 | . | TRBV2 | . | CASSGQKGRGSASTDTQYF | TGTGCCAGCAGTGGACAGAAGGGGAGGGGGTCTGCTAGCACAGATACGCAGTATTTT
TRBJ1-2 | . | TRBV29-1 | . | CSVVPGSGGYTF | TGCAGCGTTGTCCCCGGGAGTGGTGGCTACACCTTC
TRBJ2-7 | . | TRBV4-2 | TRBD2 | CASSQGDYYEQYF | TGTGCCAGCAGCCAGGGGGACTATTACGAGCAGTACTTC
TRBJ2-2 | . | TRBV4-1 | . | CASSQAGQATGELFF | TGCGCCAGCAGCCAAGCAGGGCAGGCCACCGGGGAGCTGTTTTTT
TRBJ1-2 | . | TRBV6-1 | TRBD1 | CASSPSGTVHGYTF | TGTGCCAGCAGTCCCAGCGGGACAGTACATGGCTACACCTTC
TRBJ2-7 | . | TRBV19 | TRBD2 | CASSTRRGRVSYEQYF | TGTGCCAGTAGTACCCGACGGGGGAGGGTCTCCTACGAGCAGTACTTC
TRBJ2-2 | . | TRBV5-4 | TRBD2 | CASTRGGTGELFF | TGTGCCAGCACTCGCGGGGGGACCGGGGAGCTGTTTTTT
TRBJ1-4 | . | TRBV28 | . | CASSFLTEQVPNEKLFF | TGTGCCAGCAGTTTTCTTACCGAACAGGTACCTAATGAAAAACTGTTTTTT
TRBJ2-1 | . | TRBV7-6 | . | CASSGVEEVNEQFF | TGTGCCAGCAGCGGAGTAGAGGAGGTGAATGAGCAGTTCTTC
TRBJ2-7 | . | TRBV27 | . | CASSLSRGMGYEQYF | TGTGCCAGCAGTTTATCCCGGGGAATGGGCTACGAGCAGTACTTC
TRBJ1-1 | . | TRBV18 | . | CASSQGTVNTEAFF | TGTGCCAGCTCACAGGGAACTGTGAACACTGAAGCTTTCTTT
TRBJ2-7 | few | TRBV15 | TRBD2 | CATSGLAGPYEQYF | TGTGCCACAAGCGGGCTAGCGGGCCCCTACGAGCAGTACTTC
TRBJ1-4 | . | TRBV7-9 | . | CASSLEGGKLFF | TGTGCCAGCAGCTTAGAAGGAGGAAAACTGTTTTTT
TRBJ1-1 | few | TRBV5-4 | . | CASSTPGDNTEAFF | TGTGCCAGCAGCACTCCGGGTGATAACACTGAAGCTTTCTTT
TRBJ1-2 | . | TRBV7-3 | TRBD1 | CASSSKAGGPPHYGYTF | TGTGCCAGCAGCTCAAAGGCAGGGGGGCCACCTCACTATGGCTACACCTTC
TRBJ2-7 | . | TRBV6-1 | . | CASSEATTQYF | TGTGCCAGCAGTGAAGCCACGACACAGTACTTC
TRBJ1-2 | . | TRBV18 | TRBD1 | CASSPGQGVTF | TGTGCCAGCTCACCCGGACAGGGAGTCACCTTC
TRBJ2-1 | . | TRBV30 | TRBD2 | CAWSLSGSSYNEQFF | TGTGCCTGGAGTCTCAGCGGGAGCTCCTACAATGAGCAGTTCTTC
TRBJ1-4 | . | TRBV7-6 | . | CASSWGLVGNEKLFF | TGTGCCAGCAGCTGGGGATTGGTGGGGAATGAAAAACTGTTTTTT
TRBJ2-1 | . | TRBV4-2 | . | CASSQDQEGLVLFF | TGTGCCAGCAGCCAAGATCAGGAGGGCTTAGTCTTGTTCTTC
TRBJ1-3 | once | TRBV28 | . | CASSLAGPSGNTIYF | TGTGCCAGCAGTTTGGCGGGACCCTCTGGAAACACCATATATTTT
TRBJ2-7 | . | TRBV10-3 | . | CAISENYEQYF | TGTGCCATCAGTGAAAATTACGAGCAGTACTTC
TRBJ2-5 | . | TRBV5-6 | . | CASSLAQPQETQYF | TGTGCCAGCAGCTTGGCCCAGCCCCAAGAGACCCAGTACTTC
TRBJ2-7 | . | TRBV11-3 | TRBD2 | CASAIVTSGTEQYF | TGTGCCAGCGCGATAGTGACTAGCGGGACCGAGCAGTACTTC
TRBJ1-1 | . | TRBV27 | TRBD1 | CASSWTGGRTEAFF | TGTGCCAGCAGTTGGACAGGGGGACGGACTGAAGCTTTCTTT
TRBJ2-1 | . | TRBV7-3 | . | CASSFGHEQFF | TGTGCCAGCAGCTTTGGGCATGAGCAGTTCTTC
TRBJ2-5 | once | TRBV28 | . | CASKVGGESETQYF | TGTGCCAGCAAGGTGGGGGGAGAGTCGGAGACCCAGTACTTC
TRBJ2-7 | . | TRBV28 | TRBD2 | CASSFGLAGTYYEQYF | TGTGCCAGCAGTTTCGGACTAGCGGGAACCTACTACGAGCAGTACTTC
TRBJ1-5 | . | TRBV19 | TRBD1 | CATGQGYQPQHF | TGTGCGACGGGACAGGGATATCAGCCCCAGCATTTT
TRBJ2-3 | . | TRBV10-3 | . | CAISEREITDTQYF | TGTGCCATCAGTGAGCGGGAAATCACAGATACGCAGTATTTT
TRBJ2-4 | . | TRBV14 | . | CASSPSPMVLLAKNIQYF | TGTGCCAGCAGCCCCTCCCCTATGGTTCTCCTAGCCAAAAACATTCAGTACTTC
TRBJ2-3 | . | TRBV21-1 | . | CASSFRTGTSGSTDTQYF | TGTGCCAGCAGCTTCAGGACAGGGACTAGCGGGAGTACAGATACGCAGTATTTT
TRBJ2-7 | . | TRBV6-1 | . | CASRGQILYEQYF | TGTGCCAGCAGAGGACAGATTCTCTACGAGCAGTACTTC
TRBJ1-1 | . | TRBV6-5 | . | CASSYFRQMNTEAFF | TGTGCCAGCAGTTACTTTCGACAAATGAACACTGAAGCTTTCTTT
TRBJ1-1 | . | TRBV11-2 | . | CASSSGVGKGNTEAFF | TGTGCCAGCAGCTCCGGGGTAGGAAAAGGGAACACTGAAGCTTTCTTT
TRBJ2-5 | . | TRBV5-1 | . | CASRVQANEETQYF | TGCGCCAGCAGAGTCCAGGCCAACGAGGAGACCCAGTACTTC
TRBJ1-5 | . | TRBV10-3 | . | CAISESGGGVNQPQHF | TGTGCCATCAGTGAGTCTGGGGGAGGTGTCAATCAGCCCCAGCATTTT
TRBJ2-7 | . | TRBV7-9 | . | CASSFPSAGSYEQYF | TGTGCCAGCAGCTTTCCGTCCGCAGGTTCCTACGAGCAGTACTTC
TRBJ2-1 | . | TRBV19 | TRBD1 | CASNLYRGANEQFF | TGTGCCAGTAACCTATACAGGGGAGCCAATGAGCAGTTCTTC
TRBJ1-1 | . | TRBV18 | . | CASSRQLNTEAFF | TGTGCCAGCTCACGACAGCTAAACACTGAAGCTTTCTTT
TRBJ1-5 | . | TRBV28 | . | CASSYGRYNQPQHF | TGTGCCAGCAGCTATGGGCGGTACAATCAGCCCCAGCATTTT
TRBJ1-1 | . | TRBV6-5 | . | CASRRAGKENTEAFF | TGTGCCAGCAGACGTGCCGGGAAGGAAAACACTGAAGCTTTCTTT
TRBJ2-1 | . | TRBV7-8 | TRBD2 | CASRQAGGNEQFF | TGTGCCAGCCGACAAGCGGGAGGGAATGAGCAGTTCTTC
TRBJ2-7 | once | TRBV6-6 | TRBD2 | CASRATSGSTYEQYF | TGTGCCAGCAGGGCTACTAGCGGGAGCACCTACGAGCAGTACTTC
TRBJ2-1 | . | TRBV7-3 | . | CASSLLAIQQNNEQFF | TGTGCCAGCAGCTTACTAGCGATACAACAGAACAATGAGCAGTTCTTC
TRBJ2-2 | . | TRBV7-9 | . | CASSLVVNGELFF | TGTGCCAGCAGCTTAGTGGTGAACGGGGAGCTGTTTTTT